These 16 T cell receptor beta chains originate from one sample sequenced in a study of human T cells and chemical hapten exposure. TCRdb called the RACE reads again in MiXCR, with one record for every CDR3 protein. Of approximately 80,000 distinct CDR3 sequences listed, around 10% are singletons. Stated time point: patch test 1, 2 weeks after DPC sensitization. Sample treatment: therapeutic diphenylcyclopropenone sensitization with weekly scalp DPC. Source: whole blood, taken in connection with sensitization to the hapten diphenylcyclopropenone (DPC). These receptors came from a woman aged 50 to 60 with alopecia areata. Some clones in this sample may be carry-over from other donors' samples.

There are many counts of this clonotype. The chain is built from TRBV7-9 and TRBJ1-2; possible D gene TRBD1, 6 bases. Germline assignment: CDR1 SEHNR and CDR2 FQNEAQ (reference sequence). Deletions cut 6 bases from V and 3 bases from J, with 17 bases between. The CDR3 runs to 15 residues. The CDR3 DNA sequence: TGTGCCAGCAGTCATCCTACAGGGATGGACTATGGCTACACCTTC. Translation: CASSHPTGMDYGYTF.

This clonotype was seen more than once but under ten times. The CDR3: CASTSSGSPDTQYF. The CDR3 DNA is TGTGCCAGTACATCCAGCGGGAGCCCAGATACGCAGTATTTT. V usage is TRBV19 and J usage is TRBJ2-3; TRBD2 agrees at 8 bases. V was clipped by 7 bases and J by 4 bases; unmatched bases: 7. The germline V gene encodes CDR1 LNHDA and CDR2 SQIVND (reference sequence). The length of the CDR3 is 14 residues.

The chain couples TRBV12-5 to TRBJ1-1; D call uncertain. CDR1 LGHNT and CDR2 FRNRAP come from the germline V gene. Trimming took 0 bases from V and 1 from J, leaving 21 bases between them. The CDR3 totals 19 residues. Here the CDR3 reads CASGLVNGQVKGWNTEAFF. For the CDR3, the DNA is TGTGCTAGTGGTTTGGTAAATGGGCAGGTCAAAGGGTGGAACACTGAAGCTTTCTTT.

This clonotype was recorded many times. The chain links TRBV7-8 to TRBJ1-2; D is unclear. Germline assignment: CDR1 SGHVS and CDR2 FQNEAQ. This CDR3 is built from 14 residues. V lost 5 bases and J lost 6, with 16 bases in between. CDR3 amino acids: CASSPQSLAHGYTF. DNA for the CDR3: TGTGCCAGCAGCCCCCAGTCCCTGGCCCATGGCTACACCTTC.

CDR3 DNA sequence: TGCGCCAGCAGCTCCGGACAGATAATTAACACCGGGGAGCTGTTTTTT. Translated: CASSSGQIINTGELFF. The V gene is TRBV5-1, the J gene TRBJ2-2, with D possibly being TRBD1 (6 bases). Trimming removed 3 bases from V and 2 bases from J, with 14 bases in between. The CDR3 has 16 residues. Germline CDR1 is SGHRS and CDR2 is YFSETQ.

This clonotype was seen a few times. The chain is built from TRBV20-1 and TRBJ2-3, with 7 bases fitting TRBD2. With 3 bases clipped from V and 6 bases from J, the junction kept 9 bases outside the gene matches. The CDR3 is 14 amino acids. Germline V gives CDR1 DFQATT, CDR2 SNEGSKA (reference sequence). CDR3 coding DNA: TGCAGTGCTAGGATGTCAGTGCGGGGGGATACGCAGTATTTT. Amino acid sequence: CSARMSVRGDTQYF.

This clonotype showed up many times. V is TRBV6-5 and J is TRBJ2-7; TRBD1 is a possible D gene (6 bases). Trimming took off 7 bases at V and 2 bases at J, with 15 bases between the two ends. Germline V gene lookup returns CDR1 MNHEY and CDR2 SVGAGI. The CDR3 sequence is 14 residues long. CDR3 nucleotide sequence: TGTGCCAGCACCGAGCGAGGGGGAACCTACGAGCAGTACTTC. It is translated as CASTERGGTYEQYF.

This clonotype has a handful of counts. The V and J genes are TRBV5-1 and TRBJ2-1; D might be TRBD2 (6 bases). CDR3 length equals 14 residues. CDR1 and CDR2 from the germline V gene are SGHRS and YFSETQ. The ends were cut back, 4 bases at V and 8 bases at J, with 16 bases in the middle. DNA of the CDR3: TGCGCCAGCAGCACGGACTACCCGAGGTATGAGCAGTTCTTC. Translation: CASSTDYPRYEQFF. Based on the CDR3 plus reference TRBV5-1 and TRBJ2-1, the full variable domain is KAGVTQTPRYLIKTRGQQVTLSCSPISGHRSVSWYQQTPGQGLQFLFEYFSETQRNKGNFPGRFSGRQFSNSRSEMNVSTLELGDSALYLCASSTDYPRYEQFFGPGTRLTVL.

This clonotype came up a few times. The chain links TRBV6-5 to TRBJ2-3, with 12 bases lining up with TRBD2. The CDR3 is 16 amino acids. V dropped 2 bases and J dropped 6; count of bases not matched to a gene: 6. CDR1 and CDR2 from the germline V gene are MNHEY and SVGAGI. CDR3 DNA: TGTGCCAGCAGTTACCCGGGACTAGCGGGTGATGATACGCAGTATTTT. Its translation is CASSYPGLAGDDTQYF.

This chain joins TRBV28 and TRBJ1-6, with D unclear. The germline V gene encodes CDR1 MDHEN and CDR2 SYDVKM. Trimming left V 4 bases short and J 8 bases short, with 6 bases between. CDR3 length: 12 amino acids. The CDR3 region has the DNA TGTGCCAGCAGTTCCCTTTATTCACCCCTCCACTTT. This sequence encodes CASSSLYSPLHF.

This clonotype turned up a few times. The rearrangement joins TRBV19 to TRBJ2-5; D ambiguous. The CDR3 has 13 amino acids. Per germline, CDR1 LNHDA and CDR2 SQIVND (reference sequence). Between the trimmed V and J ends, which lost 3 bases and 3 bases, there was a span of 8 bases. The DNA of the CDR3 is TGTGCCAGTAGTATGAAAGGGAAAGAGACCCAGTACTTC. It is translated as CASSMKGKETQYF.

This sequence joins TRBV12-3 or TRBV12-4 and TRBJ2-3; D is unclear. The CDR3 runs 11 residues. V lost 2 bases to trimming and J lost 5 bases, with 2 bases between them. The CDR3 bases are TGTGCCAGCAGTTTAATAGATACGCAGTATTTT. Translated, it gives CASSLIDTQYF.

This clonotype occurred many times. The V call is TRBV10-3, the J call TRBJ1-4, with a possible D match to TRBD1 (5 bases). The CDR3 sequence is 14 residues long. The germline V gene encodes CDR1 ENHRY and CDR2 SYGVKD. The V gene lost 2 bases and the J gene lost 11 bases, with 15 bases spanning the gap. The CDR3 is CAISERDRARKLFF. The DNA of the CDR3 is TGTGCCATCAGTGAGCGGGACCGGGCACGGAAACTGTTTTTT.

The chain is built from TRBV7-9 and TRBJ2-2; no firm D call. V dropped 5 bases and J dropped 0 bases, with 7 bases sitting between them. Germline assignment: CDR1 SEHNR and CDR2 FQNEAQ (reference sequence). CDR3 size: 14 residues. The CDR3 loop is CASSPAPNTGELFF. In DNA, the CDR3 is TGTGCCAGCAGCCCCGCCCCGAACACCGGGGAGCTGTTTTTT.

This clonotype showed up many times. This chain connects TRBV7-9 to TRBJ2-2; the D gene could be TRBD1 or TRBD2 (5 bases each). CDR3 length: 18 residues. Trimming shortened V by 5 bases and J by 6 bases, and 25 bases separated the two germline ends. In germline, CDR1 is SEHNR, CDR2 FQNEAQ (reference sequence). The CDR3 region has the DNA TGTGCCAGCAGCCCCCGGGGACCGGACGGTGGGCTCGCCGGGGAGCTGTTTTTT. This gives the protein CASSPRGPDGGLAGELFF.

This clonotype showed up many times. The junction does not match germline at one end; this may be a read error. The CDR3 DNA reads TGTGCCAGCAGCCAGGGGACAGGTGTGCACTTC. The encoded protein is CASSQGTGVHF. The V call is TRBV3-1, the J call TRBJ2-7; TRBD1 matches at 8 bases. The CDR3 has 11 residues. The germline V gene has CDR1 LGHDT and CDR2 YNNKEL (reference sequence).